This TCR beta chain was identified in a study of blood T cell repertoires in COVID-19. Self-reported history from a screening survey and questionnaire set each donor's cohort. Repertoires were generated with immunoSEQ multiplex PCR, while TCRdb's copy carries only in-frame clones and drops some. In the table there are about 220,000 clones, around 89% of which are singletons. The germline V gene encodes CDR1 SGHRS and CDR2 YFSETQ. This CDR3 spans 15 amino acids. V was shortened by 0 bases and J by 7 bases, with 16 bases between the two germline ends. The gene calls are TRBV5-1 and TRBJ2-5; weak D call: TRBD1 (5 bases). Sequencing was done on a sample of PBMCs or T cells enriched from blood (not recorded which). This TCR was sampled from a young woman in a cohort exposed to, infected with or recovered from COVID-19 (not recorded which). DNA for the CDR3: TGCGCCAGCAGCTTGGCCGGGCAGGGTCCCTCGACCCAGTACTTC. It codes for CASSLAGQGPSTQYF.